The entry below gives a single TCR beta chain sequence along with its context. What it binds is unknown. The data originate from a study of identifying expanded T cells in peripheral blood. Points from the study as a whole: Variance in clone template counts between approximately 2-week samples significantly increased with total template count across all healthy donors. Differentially abundant clones: roughly 1.3 between replicates, about 15 at approximately 13 days, around 19 at four.

Sequencing used immunoSEQ multiplex PCR; TCRdb keeps in-frame clones, though not all of them. The repertoire includes under 100,000 clones, 70% to 90% of them detected once, and around 4% sits in the top ten. The germline gives CDR1 SGHAT, CDR2 FQNNGV. This CDR3 comprises 17 residues. Trimming cost V 5 bases and J 4 bases; bases outside gene matches: 12. During the collection period, no donor immune events like infections were recorded. The sample was blood. This chain links TRBV11-2 with TRBJ1-2; 11 bases are shared with TRBD1. This receptor was identified in a person aged 18-70 years in good health. CDR3 residues: CASSLYYQDRGPYGYTF. The CDR3 nucleotides are TGTGCCAGCAGCCTATATTATCAGGACAGGGGGCCCTATGGCTACACCTTC.